This entry describes one T cell receptor (beta chain). Its antigen remains unidentified. The sample originates from a study of T cells in Graves' hyperthyroidism and ophthalmopathy. Diagnoses rested on clinical symptoms, serum thyroxine and TRAb, thyroid ultrasound and orbital computed tomography. General study results and limits: Ophthalmopathy got predicted by the model a median around 6.6 months before its onset. Blood samples included most of the expanded thyroid clonotypes exceeding 0.001.

V was cut by 0 bases and J by 10 bases, with 10 bases left in between. Germline V gives CDR1 LNHNV, CDR2 YYDKDF (reference sequence). The CDR3 is made up of 14 amino acids. From RNA transcripts, TCR beta CDR3 regions were amplified. A first-round RT-PCR of the TCR CDR3 used the HTBI primer set. MiXCR, run by TCRdb on the multiplex PCR reads, gives a single entry per CDR3 protein. The sample contains about 49,000 distinct CDR3 sequences, about 54% of which appear only once. The sequence derives from a man aged 18 to 29 with Graves' hyperthyroidism. Sequenced input: peripheral blood or thyroid tissue (not recorded which). The chain couples TRBV15 to TRBJ1-6; the D is unclear. The CDR3 sequence: CATSRDRTKSPLHF. CDR3 nucleotide sequence: TGTGCCACCAGCAGAGACAGGACGAAGTCACCCCTCCACTTT.